The 2 T cell receptor beta chains below were found in one sample sequenced in a study of shared clonotypes between healthy human individuals. Sequenced by immunoSEQ multiplex PCR; TCRdb stores in-frame clones only, minus some. The sample has over 850,000 clones; 75% to 80% are singletons. The sequenced sample was memory CD4+ T cells from PBMCs. Subset here: CD45RA-negative fraction. The receptors derive from a man in his late teens or twenties in good health. Some clones in this sample may be carry-over from other donors' samples.

V and J are TRBV30 and TRBJ1-2, with TRBD1 as a possible D gene (5 bases). Germline V gene sequence: CDR1 GTSNPN, CDR2 SVGIG (reference sequence). V was pared by 8 bases and J by 5 bases, with 15 bases between. The CDR3 sequence is 12 residues long. CDR3 nucleotide sequence: TGTGCCCGAGACCTGGGGCAATATGGCTACACCTTC. This codes for CARDLGQYGYTF.

This chain joins TRBV5-1 and TRBJ2-3; 8 bases line up with TRBD1. Per germline, CDR1 SGHRS and CDR2 YFSETQ. Trimming removed 4 bases from V and 6 bases from J; junction bases left unmatched: 7. The CDR3 covers 14 residues. CDR3 residues: CASSTDRVGDTQYF. CDR3 sequence (DNA): TGCGCCAGCAGCACGGACAGGGTAGGCGATACGCAGTATTTT.